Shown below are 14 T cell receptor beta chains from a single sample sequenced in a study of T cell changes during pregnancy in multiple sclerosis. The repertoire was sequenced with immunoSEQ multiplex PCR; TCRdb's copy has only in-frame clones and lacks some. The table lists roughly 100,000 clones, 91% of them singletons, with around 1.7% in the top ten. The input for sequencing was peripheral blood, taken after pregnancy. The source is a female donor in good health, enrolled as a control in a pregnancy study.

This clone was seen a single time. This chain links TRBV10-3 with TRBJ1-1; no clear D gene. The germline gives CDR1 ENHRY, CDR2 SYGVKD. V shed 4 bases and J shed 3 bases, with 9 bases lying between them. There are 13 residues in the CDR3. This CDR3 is CAISVQVDTEAFF. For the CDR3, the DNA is TGTGCCATCAGTGTGCAGGTGGACACTGAAGCTTTCTTT.

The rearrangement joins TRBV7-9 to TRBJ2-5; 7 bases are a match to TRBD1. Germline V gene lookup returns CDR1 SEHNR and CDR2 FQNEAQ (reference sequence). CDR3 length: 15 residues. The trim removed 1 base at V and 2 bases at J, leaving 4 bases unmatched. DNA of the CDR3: TGTGCCAGCAGCTTAGTGCCGGGACAGCAAGAGACCCAGTACTTC. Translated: CASSLVPGQQETQYF.

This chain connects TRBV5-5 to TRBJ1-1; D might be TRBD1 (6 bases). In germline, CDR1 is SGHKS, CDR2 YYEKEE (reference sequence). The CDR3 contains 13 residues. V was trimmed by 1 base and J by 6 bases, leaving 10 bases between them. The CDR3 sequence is CASSLTGQAEAFF. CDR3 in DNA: TGTGCCAGCAGCTTGACAGGGCAGGCTGAAGCTTTCTTT.

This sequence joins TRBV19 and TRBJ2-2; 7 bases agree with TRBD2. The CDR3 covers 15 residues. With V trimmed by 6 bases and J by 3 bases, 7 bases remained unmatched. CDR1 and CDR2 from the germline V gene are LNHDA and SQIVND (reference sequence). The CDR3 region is CASSLGGWDTGELFF. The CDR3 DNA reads TGTGCCAGTAGCCTGGGAGGGTGGGACACCGGGGAGCTGTTTTTT. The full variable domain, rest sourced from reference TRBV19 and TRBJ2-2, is DGGITQSPKYLFRKEGQNVTLSCEQNLNHDAMYWYRQDPGQGLRLIYYSQIVNDFQKGDIAEGYSVSREKKESFPLTVTSAQKNPTAFYLCASSLGGWDTGELFFGEGSRLTVL.

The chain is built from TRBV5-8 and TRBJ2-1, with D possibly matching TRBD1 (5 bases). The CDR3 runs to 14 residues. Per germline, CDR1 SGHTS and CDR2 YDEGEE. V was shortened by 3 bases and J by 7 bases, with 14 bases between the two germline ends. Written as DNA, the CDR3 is TGTGCCAGCAGCTCGGCAGGGTGGTTGAATGAGCAGTTCTTC. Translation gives CASSSAGWLNEQFF. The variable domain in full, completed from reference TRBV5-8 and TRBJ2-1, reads EAGVTQSPTHLIKTRGQQATLRCSPISGHTSVYWYQQALGLGLQFLLWYDEGEERNRGNFPPRFSGRQFPNYSSELNVNALELEDSALYLCASSSAGWLNEQFFGPGTRLTVL.

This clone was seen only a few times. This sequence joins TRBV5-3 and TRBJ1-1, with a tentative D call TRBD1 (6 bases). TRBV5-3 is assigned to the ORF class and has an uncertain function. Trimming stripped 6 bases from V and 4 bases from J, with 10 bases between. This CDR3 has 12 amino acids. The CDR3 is CARTQGRTEAFF. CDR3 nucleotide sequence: TGTGCCAGAACACAGGGACGCACTGAAGCTTTCTTT.

CDR3 in DNA: TGTGCCAGCAGTTCTCCGGGACACCGGGACACCTTC. It codes for CASSSPGHRDTF. The rearrangement joins TRBV6-5 to TRBJ1-2, with a possible D match to TRBD1 (6 bases). The CDR3 spans 12 residues. Germline V gives CDR1 MNHEY, CDR2 SVGAGI. Trimming pared 4 bases from V and 12 bases from J, leaving 15 bases between.

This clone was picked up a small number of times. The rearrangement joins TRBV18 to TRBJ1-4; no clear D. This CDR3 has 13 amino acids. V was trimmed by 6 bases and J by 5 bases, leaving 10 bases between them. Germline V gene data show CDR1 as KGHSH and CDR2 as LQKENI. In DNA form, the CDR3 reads TGTGCCAGCTCGGGAGGGCGAAATGAAAAACTGTTTTTT. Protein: CASSGGRNEKLFF.

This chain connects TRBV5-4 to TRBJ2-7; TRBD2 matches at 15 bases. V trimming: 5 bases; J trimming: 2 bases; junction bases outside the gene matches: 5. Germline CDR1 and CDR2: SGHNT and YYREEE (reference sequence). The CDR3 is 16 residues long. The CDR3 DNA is TGTGCCAGCAGGGCGGGGACTAGCGGGGGGACCTACGAGCAGTACTTC. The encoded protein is CASRAGTSGGTYEQYF. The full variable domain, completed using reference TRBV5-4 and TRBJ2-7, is ETGVTQSPTHLIKTRGQQVTLRCSSQSGHNTVSWYQQALGQGPQFIFQYYREEENGRGNFPPRFSGLQFPNYSSELNVNALELDDSALYLCASRAGTSGGTYEQYFGPGTRLTVT.

CDR3 sequence (DNA): TGCAGCGTTGAAACCGCGGGCCTCGAAAACTATGGCTACACCTTC. Translating gives CSVETAGLENYGYTF. This chain joins TRBV29-1 and TRBJ1-2; D ambiguous. Germline-derived CDR1 and CDR2 are SQVTM and ANQGSEA. This CDR3 contains 15 residues. V lost 2 bases, J lost 2 bases, and 15 bases lay in between. The full variable domain, rest sourced from reference TRBV29-1 and TRBJ1-2, is SAVISQKPSRDICQRGTSLTIQCQVDSQVTMMFWYRQQPGQSLTLIATANQGSEATYESGFVIDKFPISRPNLTFSTLTVSNMSPEDSSIYLCSVETAGLENYGYTFGSGTRLTVV.

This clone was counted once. The CDR3 nucleotides read TGTGCCAGCAGTCTCAGCGGGGGGACCACCTACGAGCAGTACTTC. Protein product: CASSLSGGTTYEQYF. The chain recombines TRBV27 with TRBJ2-7; 9 bases line up with TRBD2. The V segment lost 5 bases and the J segment 2 bases; nucleotides outside the gene matches: 7. The CDR3 loop spans 15 amino acids. Germline V gene lookup returns CDR1 MNHEY and CDR2 SMNVEV (reference sequence).

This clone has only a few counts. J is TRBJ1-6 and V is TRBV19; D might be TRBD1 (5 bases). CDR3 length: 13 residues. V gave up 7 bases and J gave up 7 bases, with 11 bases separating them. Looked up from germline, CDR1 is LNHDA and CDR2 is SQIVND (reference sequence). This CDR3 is CASKDSYNSPLHF. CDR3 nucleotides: TGTGCCAGTAAAGACAGCTACAATTCACCCCTCCACTTT.

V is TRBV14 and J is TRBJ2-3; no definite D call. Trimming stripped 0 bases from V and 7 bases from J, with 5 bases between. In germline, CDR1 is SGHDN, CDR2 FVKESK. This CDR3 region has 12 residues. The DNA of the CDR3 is TGTGCCAGCAGCCAAGATAGTCATACGCAGTATTTT. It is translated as CASSQDSHTQYF.

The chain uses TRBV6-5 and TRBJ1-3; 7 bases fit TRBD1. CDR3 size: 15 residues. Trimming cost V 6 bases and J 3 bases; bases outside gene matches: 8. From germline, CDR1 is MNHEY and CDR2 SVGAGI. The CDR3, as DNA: TGTGCCAGCAGGTTGACAGGGAGTTTTGGAAACACCATATATTTT. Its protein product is CASRLTGSFGNTIYF.